This T cell receptor (beta chain) emerged from a study of T cell responses to AZD1222 COVID-19 vaccine. The table came from immunoSEQ multiplex PCR; TCRdb's copy has only in-frame clones and leaves some out. The sample contains 150,000 to 200,000 clones, around nine tenths of which appear only once. The V and J ends lost 8 bases and 7 bases respectively, with 20 bases between them. This CDR3 contains 15 residues. Germline V CDR1 and CDR2: MNHNY, SVGAGI (reference sequence). The TCR was taken from an adult in good health. Sequencing was performed on peripheral blood, taken on day 0 of AZD1222 vaccination. The V call is TRBV6-6, the J call TRBJ1-4; a weak D match, TRBD1 (6 bases). CDR3 in amino acids: CASGTQGQAGEKLFF. CDR3 DNA: TGTGCCAGCGGGACTCAGGGGCAGGCCGGTGAAAAACTGTTTTTT.